This T cell receptor beta chain was identified during a study of Graves' ophthalmopathy and Graves' hyperthyroidism. Many counts were recorded for this clonotype. Antigen specificity is unknown. Scientists amplified the TCR beta CDR3 regions from RNA transcripts. HTBI primers primed a first-round RT-PCR, and a second-round multiplex PCR followed. A single record per CDR3 protein comes from TCRdb applying MiXCR to the multiplex PCR reads. The sample holds about 220,000 distinct CDR3 sequences, roughly a fifth seen once. Trimming stripped 4 bases from V and 5 bases from J, with 14 bases between. Germline V CDR1 and CDR2: GTSNPN, SVGIG (reference sequence). There are 13 residues in the CDR3. Whole-study findings and limits: Blood also held most thyroid clonotypes expanded above 0.001 frequency.

The TCR sequence derives from a woman aged 45-65 years with Graves' ophthalmopathy. J is TRBJ2-5 and V is TRBV30; TRBD1 is a possible D gene (6 bases). The sample consisted of peripheral blood. CDR3 sequence reads: CAWMKTGRETQYF. For the CDR3, the DNA is TGTGCCTGGATGAAGACAGGAAGGGAGACCCAGTACTTC.